These T cell receptor beta chains were read from a single sample in a study of blood T cell repertoires in COVID-19. Only in-frame clones appear in the TCRdb table, and some are missing; sequencing was by immunoSEQ multiplex PCR. Of more than 95,000 clones listed, 90% are singletons. Specimen: peripheral blood. These receptor sequences come from a human donor with active COVID-19. The donor label of this sample is uncertain. Both conserved end residues are part of each CDR3. D genes are given only for firm matches. Clone size is stated in some rows and not others, as once, few, many or a class when expanded.

CDR3nt,CDR3aa,abundance,v_gene,d_gene,j_gene
TGTGCCAGCAGTTCGAGGGTGGGATCACCCCTCCACTTT,CASSSRVGSPLHF,once,TRBV27,NA,TRBJ1-6
TGTGCCAGCAGCGTAACATCTAGCAATCAGCCCCAGCATTTT,CASSVTSSNQPQHF,NA,TRBV9,NA,TRBJ1-5
TGTGCCAGCAGTTACTCAGGGGTCAACAATGAGCAGTTCTTC,CASSYSGVNNEQFF,NA,TRBV6-2/TRBV6-3,NA,TRBJ2-1
TGTGCCAGTAGTACCCGTCTCGGGACACCGAACACTGAAGCTTTCTTT,CASSTRLGTPNTEAFF,NA,TRBV19,NA,TRBJ1-1
TGTGCCAGTATCGGGGGACAGGTACCCTACAATGAGCAGTTCTTC,CASIGGQVPYNEQFF,NA,TRBV19,TRBD1,TRBJ2-1
TGTGCCAGCAGTTACCTAGGGACAGGGAGGAACACTGAAGCTTTCTTT,CASSYLGTGRNTEAFF,few,TRBV6-5,TRBD1,TRBJ1-1
TGTGCCTGGAGCGCGACAGGGATCTATGGCTACACCTTC,CAWSATGIYGYTF,NA,TRBV30,TRBD1,TRBJ1-2
TGTGCCAGCAGCGTAGTTACAGACACCGGGGAGCTGTTTTTT,CASSVVTDTGELFF,NA,TRBV9,NA,TRBJ2-2
TGTGCCAGTAGTATAGGCGGGCTAGCGGGATCTCCTGGGGCCAACGTCCTGACTTTC,CASSIGGLAGSPGANVLTF,NA,TRBV19,TRBD2,TRBJ2-6
TGTGCCAGCAGTAGGACATCGGTCGACACCATATATTTT,CASSRTSVDTIYF,NA,TRBV2,NA,TRBJ1-3
TGTGCCACATCGAGTGACTATAATTCACCCCTCCACTTT,CATSSDYNSPLHF,NA,TRBV3-1/TRBV3-2,NA,TRBJ1-6
TGTGCCAGCAGCTCCCCGGACACTGAAGCTTTCTTT,CASSSPDTEAFF,NA,TRBV5-4,NA,TRBJ1-1
TGTGCCAGCAGCAGGGACTACTCCTACGAGCAGTACTTC,CASSRDYSYEQYF,NA,TRBV12-3/TRBV12-4,TRBD2,TRBJ2-7
TGCGCCAGCAGCCCGCGGGACGATCGCACAGATACGCAGTATTTT,CASSPRDDRTDTQYF,NA,TRBV5-1,NA,TRBJ2-3
TGTGCCAGCAGATTAACAGGCGAGAGAGGCCAAGAGACCCAGTACTTC,CASRLTGERGQETQYF,once,TRBV27,NA,TRBJ2-5
TGTGCCAGCAGTTTGGGACAGGGAATACAGACCCAGTACTTC,CASSLGQGIQTQYF,NA,TRBV11-2,TRBD1,TRBJ2-5
TGTGCCAGCAGAGGGACAAATGAAAAACTGTTTTTT,CASRGTNEKLFF,NA,TRBV25-1,NA,TRBJ1-4
TGCGCCAGCAGCCAATCGGGGGACCCGCATGGCTACACCTTC,CASSQSGDPHGYTF,NA,TRBV4-3,NA,TRBJ1-2
TGTGCCAGCAGTCCATCACAGGGGGCCTATGGCTACACCTTC,CASSPSQGAYGYTF,NA,TRBV27,TRBD1,TRBJ1-2
TGTGCCAGCAGGCTACAGGGAAATGAGCAGTTCTTC,CASRLQGNEQFF,NA,TRBV12-3/TRBV12-4,NA,TRBJ2-1
TGTGCCAGCTCACCAGACAGAAACTCCTACGAGCAGTACTTC,CASSPDRNSYEQYF,few,TRBV18,NA,TRBJ2-7
TGTGCCAGCGAGGGCATGAACACTGAAGCTTTCTTT,CASEGMNTEAFF,NA,TRBV5-6,NA,TRBJ1-1
TGCGCCAGCAGCGGAGGACAGGGTGCGGAGACCCAGTACTTC,CASSGGQGAETQYF,NA,TRBV5-1,TRBD1,TRBJ2-5
TGTGCCTGGAGTACAGGGGGCGCGGAGGAGACCCAGTACTTC,CAWSTGGAEETQYF,once,TRBV30,TRBD1,TRBJ2-5